This entry features one T cell receptor beta chain sequence. What it binds is not known. The trim removed 1 base at V and 5 bases at J, leaving 2 bases unmatched. CDR1 and CDR2 (germline): GTSNPN, SVGIG (reference sequence). This CDR3 comprises 14 residues. The source of the sample is a study of chemoradiotherapy in HPV16-positive cancers. In the study overall: Candidate HPV-specific T-cell clones and common TCR motifs came from functional assays in a couple of HPV16-positive patients.

Measured with immunoSEQ multiplex PCR; TCRdb has only the in-frame clones, and not every one. The repertoire holds 3,200 or so clones, with roughly 86% as singletons. Findings of the study overall: HPV-responsive T-cell expansion during chemoradiotherapy was linked to improved recurrence-free survival in HPV16-positive patients. Candidate HPV-specific clones and E7-related TCR motifs grew in tumor during treatment.

This TCR was sampled from a human donor with HPV-associated anogenital cancer. The source material was tumor tissue, sampled from a patient who underwent chemoradiotherapy. The chain is built from TRBV30 and TRBJ1-4, with 9 positions matching TRBD1. The CDR3 sequence: CAWSGDRVNEKLFF. In nucleotides, the CDR3 is TGTGCCTGGAGTGGGGACAGGGTCAATGAAAAACTGTTTTTT.